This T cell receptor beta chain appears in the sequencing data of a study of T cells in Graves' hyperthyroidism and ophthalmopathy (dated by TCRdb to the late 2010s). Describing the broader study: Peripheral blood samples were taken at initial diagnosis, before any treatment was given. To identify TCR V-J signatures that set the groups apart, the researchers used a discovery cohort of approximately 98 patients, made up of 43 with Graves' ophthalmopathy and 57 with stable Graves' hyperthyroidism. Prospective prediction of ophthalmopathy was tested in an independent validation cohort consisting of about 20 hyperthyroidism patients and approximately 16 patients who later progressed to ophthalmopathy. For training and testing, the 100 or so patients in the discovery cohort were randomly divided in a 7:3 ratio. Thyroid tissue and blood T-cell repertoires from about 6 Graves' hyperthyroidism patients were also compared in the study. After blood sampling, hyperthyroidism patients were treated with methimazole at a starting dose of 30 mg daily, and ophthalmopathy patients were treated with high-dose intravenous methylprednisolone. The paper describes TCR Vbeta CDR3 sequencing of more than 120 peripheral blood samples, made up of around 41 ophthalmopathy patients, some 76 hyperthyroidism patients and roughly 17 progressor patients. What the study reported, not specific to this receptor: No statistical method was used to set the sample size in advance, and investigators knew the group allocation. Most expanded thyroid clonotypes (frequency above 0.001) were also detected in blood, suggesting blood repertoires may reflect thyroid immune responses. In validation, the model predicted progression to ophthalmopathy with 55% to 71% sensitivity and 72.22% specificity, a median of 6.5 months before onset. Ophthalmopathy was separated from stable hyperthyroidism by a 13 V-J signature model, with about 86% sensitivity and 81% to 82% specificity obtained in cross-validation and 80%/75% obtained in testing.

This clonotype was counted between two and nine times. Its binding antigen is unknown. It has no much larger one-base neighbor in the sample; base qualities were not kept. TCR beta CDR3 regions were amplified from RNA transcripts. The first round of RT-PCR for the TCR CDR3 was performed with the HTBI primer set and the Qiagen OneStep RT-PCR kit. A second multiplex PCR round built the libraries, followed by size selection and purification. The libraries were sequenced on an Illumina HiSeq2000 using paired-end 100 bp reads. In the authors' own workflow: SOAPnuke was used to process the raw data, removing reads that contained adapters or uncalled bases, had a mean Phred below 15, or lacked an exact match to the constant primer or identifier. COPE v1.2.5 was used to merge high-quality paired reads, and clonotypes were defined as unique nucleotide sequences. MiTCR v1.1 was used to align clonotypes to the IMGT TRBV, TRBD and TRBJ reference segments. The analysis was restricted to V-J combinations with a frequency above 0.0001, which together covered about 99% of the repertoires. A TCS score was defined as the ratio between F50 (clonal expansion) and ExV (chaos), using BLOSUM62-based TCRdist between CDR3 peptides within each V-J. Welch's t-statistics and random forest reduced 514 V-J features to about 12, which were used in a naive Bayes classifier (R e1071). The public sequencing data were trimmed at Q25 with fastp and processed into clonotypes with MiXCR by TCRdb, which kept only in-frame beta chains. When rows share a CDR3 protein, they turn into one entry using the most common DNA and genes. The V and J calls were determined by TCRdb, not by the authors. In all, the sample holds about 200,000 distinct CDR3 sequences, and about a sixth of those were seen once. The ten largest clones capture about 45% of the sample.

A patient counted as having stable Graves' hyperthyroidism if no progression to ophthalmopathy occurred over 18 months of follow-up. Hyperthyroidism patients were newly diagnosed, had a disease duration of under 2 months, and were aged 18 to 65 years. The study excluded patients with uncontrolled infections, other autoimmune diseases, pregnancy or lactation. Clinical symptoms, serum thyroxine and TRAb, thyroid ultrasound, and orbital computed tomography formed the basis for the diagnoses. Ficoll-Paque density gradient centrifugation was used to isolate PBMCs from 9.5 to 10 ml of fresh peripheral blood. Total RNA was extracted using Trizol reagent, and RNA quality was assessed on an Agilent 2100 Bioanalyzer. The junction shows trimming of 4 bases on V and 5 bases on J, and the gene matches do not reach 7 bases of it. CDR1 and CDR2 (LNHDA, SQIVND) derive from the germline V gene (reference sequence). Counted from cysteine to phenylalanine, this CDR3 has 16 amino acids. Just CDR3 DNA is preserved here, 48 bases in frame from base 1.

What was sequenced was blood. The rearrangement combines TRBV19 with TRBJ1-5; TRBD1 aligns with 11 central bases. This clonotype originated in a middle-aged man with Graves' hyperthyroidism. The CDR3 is CASSTPGQGDHQPQHF. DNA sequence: TGTGCCAGTAGTACCCCGGGACAGGGGGACCATCAGCCCCAGCATTTT.